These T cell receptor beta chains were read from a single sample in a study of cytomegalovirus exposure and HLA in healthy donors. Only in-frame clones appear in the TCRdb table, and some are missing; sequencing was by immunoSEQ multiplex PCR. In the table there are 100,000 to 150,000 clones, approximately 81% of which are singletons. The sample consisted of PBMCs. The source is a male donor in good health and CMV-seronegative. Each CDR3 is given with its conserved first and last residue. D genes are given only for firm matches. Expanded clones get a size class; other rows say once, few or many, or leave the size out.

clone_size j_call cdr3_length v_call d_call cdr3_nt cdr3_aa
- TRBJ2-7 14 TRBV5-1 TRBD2 TGCGCCAGCAGGCCCCCGGGACTAGCTAACGAGCAGTACTTC CASRPPGLANEQYF
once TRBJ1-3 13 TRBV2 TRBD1 TGTGCCAGCGGGACAGCTCATGGAAACACCATATATTTT CASGTAHGNTIYF
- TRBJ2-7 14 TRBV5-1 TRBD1 TGCGCCAGCAGCCGCTCGACAGGGAGCTACGAGCAGTACTTC CASSRSTGSYEQYF
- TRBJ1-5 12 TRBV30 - TGTGCCTGGAGTGTACGGGGGGGGCTTCAGCATTTT CAWSVRGGLQHF
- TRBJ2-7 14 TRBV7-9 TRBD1 TGTGCCAGCAGCTCGGACAGGGAGATACGCGAGCAGTACTTC CASSSDREIREQYF
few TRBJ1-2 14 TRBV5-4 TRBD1 TGTGCCAGCAGCTTGGTTCAGGGGGCCGATGGCTACACCTTC CASSLVQGADGYTF
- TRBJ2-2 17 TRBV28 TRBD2 TGTGCCAGCAGCACACGACTAGCGGGAGAGATCGCCGGGGAGCTGTTTTTT CASSTRLAGEIAGELFF
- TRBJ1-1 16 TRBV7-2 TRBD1 TGTGCCAGCAGCTTAGTAAAGGGGGCGTTTGTCACTGAAGCTTTCTTT CASSLVKGAFVTEAFF
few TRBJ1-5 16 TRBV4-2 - TGTGCCAGCAGCCCCGGAATGGGGCCGAAGGGCCAGCCCCAGCATTTT CASSPGMGPKGQPQHF
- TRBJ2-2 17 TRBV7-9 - TGTGCCAGCAGCCCCTCAGGGCAGGGCCCCAACACCGGGGAGCTGTTTTTT CASSPSGQGPNTGELFF
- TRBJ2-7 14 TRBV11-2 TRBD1 TGTGCCAGCAGCTTCGGGACAGGGAACTACGAGCAGTACTTC CASSFGTGNYEQYF
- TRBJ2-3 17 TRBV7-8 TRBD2 TGTGCCAGCAGCTCCCACTCGGGACTAGCGGGGGCAGATACGCAGTATTTT CASSSHSGLAGADTQYF
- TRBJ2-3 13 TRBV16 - TGTGCCAGCAGCTCCACAAGTACAGATACGCAGTATTTT CASSSTSTDTQYF
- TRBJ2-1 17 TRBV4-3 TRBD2 TGCGCCAGCAGCCAGCGAAGGAGCGGGAGATACTACAATGAGCAGTTCTTC CASSQRRSGRYYNEQFF
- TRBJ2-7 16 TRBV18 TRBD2 TGTGCCAGCTCACCAAGGGCTAGCGGAAGCTCCTACGAGCAGTACTTC CASSPRASGSSYEQYF
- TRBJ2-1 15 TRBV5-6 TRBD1 TGTGCCAGCAGCTCGGGACAGGGCTCCTACAATGAGCAGTTCTTC CASSSGQGSYNEQFF
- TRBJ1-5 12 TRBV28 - TGTGCCAGCAGTTTTCTCCATCAGCCCCAGCATTTT CASSFLHQPQHF
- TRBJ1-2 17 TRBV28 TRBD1 TGTGCCAGCAGTTTGGCCTTCCCCGGGACAGGGAGGTATGGCTACACCTTC CASSLAFPGTGRYGYTF
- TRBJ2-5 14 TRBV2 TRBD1 TGTGCCAGCAGTGGACAGGGGGTAGGAGAGACCCAGTACTTC CASSGQGVGETQYF
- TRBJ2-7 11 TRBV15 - TGTGCCACCAGCAGCGGTTACGAGCAGTACTTC CATSSGYEQYF
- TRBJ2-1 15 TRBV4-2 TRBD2 TGTGCCAGCAGCCAACAGCGGACTAGCGTAAATGAGCAGTTCTTC CASSQQRTSVNEQFF
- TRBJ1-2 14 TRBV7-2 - TGTGCCAGCAGCTTGTCAGTTGGGGCTTATGGCTACACCTTC CASSLSVGAYGYTF
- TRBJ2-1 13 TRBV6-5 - TGTGCCAGCAGCCCGAACAGGGGAGGAAGGCAGTTCTTC CASSPNRGGRQFF
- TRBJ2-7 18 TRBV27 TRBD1 TGTGCCAGCAGTTTAAGGGCCGTGGGGACAGGGGACTCCTACGAGCAGTACTTC CASSLRAVGTGDSYEQYF
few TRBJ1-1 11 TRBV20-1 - TGCAGTGCTAGGGGGGCCACTGAAGCTTTCTTT CSARGATEAFF
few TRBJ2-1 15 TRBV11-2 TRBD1 TGTGCCAGCAGCCCAGGACAGGCCGCCTACAATGAGCAGTTCTTC CASSPGQAAYNEQFF
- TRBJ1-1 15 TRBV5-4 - TGTGCCAGCAGCCTCAAAGGGAAGAGAGGAGGAGAAGCTTTCTTT CASSLKGKRGGEAFF
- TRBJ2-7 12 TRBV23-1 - TGCGCCAGCAGTCAATATGAGCCCGAGCAGTACTTC CASSQYEPEQYF
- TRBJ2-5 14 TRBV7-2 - TGTGCCAGCAGCTTCGGGATCAACCAAGAGACCCAGTACTTC CASSFGINQETQYF
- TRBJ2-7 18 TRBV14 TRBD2 TGTGCCAGCAGCCAGCCCACGTCTAGCGGGAGAAAATCCTACGAGCAGTACTTC CASSQPTSSGRKSYEQYF
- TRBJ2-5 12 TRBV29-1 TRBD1 TGCAGCGTAAGACAGGGAATCGAGACCCAGTACTTC CSVRQGIETQYF
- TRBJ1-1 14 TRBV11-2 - TGTGCCAGCAGTTTCAGAACAGGTAACACTGAAGCTTTCTTT CASSFRTGNTEAFF
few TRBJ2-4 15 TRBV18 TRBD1 TGTGCCAGCTCACGAACCGGGACAGGGGGAAACATTCAGTACTTC CASSRTGTGGNIQYF
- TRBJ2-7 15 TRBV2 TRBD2 TGTGCCAGCAGTGAACTAGCGGGAGATCCGAACGAGCAGTACTTC CASSELAGDPNEQYF
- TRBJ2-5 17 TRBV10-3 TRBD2 TGTGCCATCAGCCCGAAAGAAGTTAGCGGGGGGGCGGGCGACCAGTACTTC CAISPKEVSGGAGDQYF
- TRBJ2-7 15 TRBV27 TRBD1 TGTGCCAGCAGCCCGACAGGGGCAACAGCCTACGAGCAGTACTTC CASSPTGATAYEQYF
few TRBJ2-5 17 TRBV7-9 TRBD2 TGTGCCAGCAGCTCCCGTCCGAGCGGGGGGGCCGAGGAGACCCAGTACTTC CASSSRPSGGAEETQYF
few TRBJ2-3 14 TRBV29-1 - TGCAGCGTTGAAGGTAGGAGCCACACAGATACGCAGTATTTT CSVEGRSHTDTQYF
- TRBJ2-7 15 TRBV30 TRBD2 TGTGCCTGGAGGTCCGGACTAGCGGGAGCTAGCGAGCAGTACTTC CAWRSGLAGASEQYF
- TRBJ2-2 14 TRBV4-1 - TGCGCCAGCAGCCAAGATAGAACCACCGGGGAGCTGTTTTTT CASSQDRTTGELFF
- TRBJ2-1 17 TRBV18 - TGTGCCAGCTCACCACCGTCGAGTGGGCTATCCTACAATGAGCAGTTCTTC CASSPPSSGLSYNEQFF
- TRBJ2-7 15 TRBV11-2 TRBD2 TGTGCCAGCAGCCCTACTAGCGGGGGGGTCTACGAGCAGTACTTC CASSPTSGGVYEQYF
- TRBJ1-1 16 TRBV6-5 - TGTGCCAGCAGTTCCCATATTGGAGGGTTGGACACTGAAGCTTTCTTT CASSSHIGGLDTEAFF
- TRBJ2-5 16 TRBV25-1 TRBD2 TGTGCCAGCAGTGAATTAGGTAGCGGGATTCGAGAGACCCAGTACTTC CASSELGSGIRETQYF
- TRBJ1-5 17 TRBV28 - TGTGCCAGCAGTTTATTGCGGGGGGGGGTTTGGTATCAGCCCCAGCATTTT CASSLLRGGVWYQPQHF
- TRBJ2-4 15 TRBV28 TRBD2 TGTGCCAGCAGTTCCCGGACTAGCGGGGGGGACATTCAGTACTTC CASSSRTSGGDIQYF
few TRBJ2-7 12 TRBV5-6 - TGTGCCAGCAGCGCAGACTCCTACGAGCAGTACTTC CASSADSYEQYF
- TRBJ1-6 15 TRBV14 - TGTGCCAGCAGCCAAGATCGGTCCTATAATTCACCCCTCCACTTT CASSQDRSYNSPLHF
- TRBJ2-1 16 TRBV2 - TGTGCCAGCAGGGTTCCTGGTTCTCCCCAGAGGGATGAGCAGTTCTTC CASRVPGSPQRDEQFF
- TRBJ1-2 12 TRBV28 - TGTGCCAGCAGCGTGACAGTTTCTGGCTACACCTTC CASSVTVSGYTF
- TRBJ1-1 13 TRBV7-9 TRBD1 TGTGCCAGCAGCCTCAGGGGGGTGACTGAAGCTTTCTTT CASSLRGVTEAFF
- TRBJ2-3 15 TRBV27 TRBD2 TGTGCCAGCAGAAATAGCGGGAGGGCAACAGATACGCAGTATTTT CASRNSGRATDTQYF
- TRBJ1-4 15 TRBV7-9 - TGTGCCAGCAGCTTATCTTCCGCAGGTAGTGAAAAACTGTTTTTT CASSLSSAGSEKLFF